The 15 T cell receptor beta chains given below trace back to one sample, sequenced in a study of T-cell memory formation after mild COVID-19. TCRdb called the 5' RACE reads again in MiXCR, with one record for every CDR3 protein. The sample records more than 300,000 distinct CDR3 sequences, under 25% being singletons. The source material was PBMCs or a T cell subset sorted from them (not recorded which). The receptors were sampled from a man aged 18-30 years who had mild COVID-19 (a few samples of this study predate the infection). Cell type and time point are not known.

This clonotype came up a few times. The chain employs TRBV5-1 and TRBJ2-2; 7 bases agree with TRBD1. V was clipped by 4 bases and J by 3 bases; unmatched bases: 12. Germline V gene data show CDR1 as SGHRS and CDR2 as YFSETQ. The CDR3 extends over 17 amino acids. As DNA, the CDR3 is TGCGCCAGCAGCGGAGCAGCCCGGCAGGGGGACACCGGGGAGCTGTTTTTT. This encodes CASSGAARQGDTGELFF.

The chain employs TRBV5-1 and TRBJ1-1; TRBD1 aligns across 8 bases. V dropped 0 bases and J dropped 5; count of bases not matched to a gene: 9. CDR1 and CDR2 from the germline V gene are SGHRS and YFSETQ. The CDR3 has 16 residues. The CDR3 region has the DNA TGCGCCAGCAGCTTGGGCACGACAGGGGCTGGTACTGAAGCTTTCTTT. Its translation is CASSLGTTGAGTEAFF.

This clonotype turned up a few times. The rearrangement uses TRBV27 and TRBJ1-5; TRBD1 agrees at 7 bases. The CDR3 consists of 18 residues. Germline V lookup: CDR1 MNHEY, CDR2 SMNVEV (reference sequence). With V trimmed by 7 bases and J by 6 bases, 21 bases remained unmatched. CDR3: CASTPRGGGPSAGQPQHF. The CDR3 DNA reads as TGTGCCAGCACCCCCAGAGGAGGGGGCCCCTCAGCGGGTCAGCCCCAGCATTTT.

This clonotype was counted a few times. The chain recombines TRBV6-6 with TRBJ1-2, with 8 bases lining up with TRBD1. The V segment lost 7 bases and the J segment 5 bases; nucleotides outside the gene matches: 12. The germline V gene has CDR1 MNHNY and CDR2 SVGAGI (reference sequence). This CDR3 has 15 residues. In DNA, the CDR3 is TGTGCCAGCAACCCCCCGGACAGGGCTGGGTATGGCTACACCTTC. Its translation: CASNPPDRAGYGYTF.

This sequence joins TRBV27 and TRBJ1-1; D not certain. The germline CDR1 and CDR2 sequences are MNHEY and SMNVEV (reference sequence). This CDR3 has 11 amino acids. The V end lost 6 bases, the J end lost 8 bases, and 10 bases lay between the germline ends. The CDR3 sequence: CASSPEAEAFF. The CDR3 DNA reads as TGTGCCAGCAGCCCCGAGGCCGAAGCTTTCTTT.

J is TRBJ1-2 and V is TRBV3-1; D unresolved. Germline V gene lookup returns CDR1 LGHDT and CDR2 YNNKEL (reference sequence). This CDR3 is 14 amino acids long. The V end was cut by 0 bases, the J end by 8 bases, with 13 bases between. The CDR3 loop reads CASSQDSYMGGYTF. DNA for the CDR3: TGTGCCAGCAGCCAAGATAGCTACATGGGCGGCTACACCTTC.

The chain has TRBV5-4 and TRBJ2-3; D might be TRBD1 (6 bases). CDR3 length: 15 residues. Germline assignment: CDR1 SGHNT and CDR2 YYREEE (reference sequence). V lost 5 bases and J lost 0, with 13 bases in between. CDR3 in amino acids: CASRLLGGSTDTQYF. In DNA, the CDR3 is TGTGCCAGCAGACTACTAGGGGGAAGCACAGATACGCAGTATTTT.

Ten or more counts support this clonotype. J is TRBJ1-5 and V is TRBV12-3 or TRBV12-4, with unresolved D. Trimming stripped 1 base from V and 7 bases from J, with 8 bases between. This CDR3 is 13 amino acids long. The CDR3 loop reads CASSLGPGQPQHF. The CDR3 DNA is TGTGCCAGCAGTTTAGGTCCGGGCCAGCCCCAGCATTTT.

V and J are TRBV20-1 and TRBJ2-7, with 8 bases fitting TRBD1. In germline, CDR1 is DFQATT, CDR2 SNEGSKA (reference sequence). The CDR3 extends over 14 amino acids. Trimming took 6 bases from V and 3 from J; bases not matched to a gene: 10. The CDR3 DNA follows: TGCAGTGCCGTCGGGCAGGGGGCTGTCTACGAGCAGTACTTC. It codes for CSAVGQGAVYEQYF.

CDR3 amino acids: CASSIRKGDTQYF. The CDR3 region has the DNA TGTGCCAGTAGTATAAGAAAGGGAGATACGCAGTATTTT. This sequence joins TRBV19 and TRBJ2-3, with D unresolved. CDR3 size: 13 residues. The ends were cut back, 2 bases at V and 5 bases at J, with 8 bases in the middle. CDR1 is LNHDA and CDR2 is SQIVND in the germline V gene (reference sequence).

There are a few counts of this clonotype. The chain combines TRBV20-1 with TRBJ1-5, with D possibly being TRBD1 (6 bases). Germline V gene sequence: CDR1 DFQATT, CDR2 SNEGSKA (reference sequence). The CDR3 length is 18 residues. Trimming stripped 1 base from V and 2 bases from J, with 21 bases between. The CDR3 DNA reads TGCAGTGCTAGAGTCCCCAGGGGCAGGGAGACCGGCAATCAGCCCCAGCATTTT. Its protein product is CSARVPRGRETGNQPQHF.

The rearrangement uses TRBV6-5 and TRBJ1-1, with 7 nucleotides matching TRBD1. The germline gives CDR1 MNHEY, CDR2 SVGAGI. Trimming removed 0 bases from V and 4 bases from J; junction bases left unmatched: 5. The CDR3 is 15 residues long. The chain's CDR3 is CASSYSRGQATEAFF. The CDR3 bases are TGTGCCAGCAGTTACTCAAGAGGACAGGCCACTGAAGCTTTCTTT.

This clonotype has more than one count but fewer than ten. V is TRBV7-3 and J is TRBJ2-2; a possible D gene is TRBD1 (5 bases). Per germline, CDR1 SGHTA and CDR2 FQGTGA. This CDR3 is 17 amino acids long. Between the trimmed V and J ends, which lost 5 bases and 2 bases, there was a span of 18 bases. The CDR3 DNA reads as TGTGCCAGCAGCCCAAGGTCCAGGGTGGGAAACACCGGGGAGCTGTTTTTT. Translation: CASSPRSRVGNTGELFF.

The V call is TRBV19, the J call TRBJ2-5, with D perhaps TRBD2 (6 bases). CDR1 is LNHDA, CDR2 SQIVND, per germline (reference sequence). The germline V and J ends were trimmed by 5 bases and 3 bases, with 7 bases remaining between them. The CDR3 totals 12 residues. This CDR3 is CASSRREETQYF. CDR3 coding DNA: TGTGCCAGTAGTCGGAGGGAAGAGACCCAGTACTTC.

The chain employs TRBV6-5 and TRBJ1-1, with D hard to call. Germline loops: CDR1 MNHEY, CDR2 SVGAGI. This CDR3 has 16 amino acids. Trimming cost V 2 bases and J 0 bases, with 13 bases left between them. The CDR3 sequence: CASSYDGKPMNTEAFF. The CDR3 DNA reads TGTGCCAGCAGTTACGACGGAAAGCCAATGAACACTGAAGCTTTCTTT.